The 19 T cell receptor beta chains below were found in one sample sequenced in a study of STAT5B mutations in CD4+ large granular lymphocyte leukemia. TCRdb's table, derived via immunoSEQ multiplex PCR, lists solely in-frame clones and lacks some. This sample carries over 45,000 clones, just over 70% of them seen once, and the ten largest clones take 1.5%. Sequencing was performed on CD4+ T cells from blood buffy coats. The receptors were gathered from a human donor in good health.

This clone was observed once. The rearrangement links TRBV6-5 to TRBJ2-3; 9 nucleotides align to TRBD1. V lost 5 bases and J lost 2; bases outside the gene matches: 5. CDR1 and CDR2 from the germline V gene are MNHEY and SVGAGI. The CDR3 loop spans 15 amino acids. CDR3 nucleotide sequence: TGTGCCAGCAGTAAACAGGGGGCGTTCACAGATACGCAGTATTTT. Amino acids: CASSKQGAFTDTQYF.

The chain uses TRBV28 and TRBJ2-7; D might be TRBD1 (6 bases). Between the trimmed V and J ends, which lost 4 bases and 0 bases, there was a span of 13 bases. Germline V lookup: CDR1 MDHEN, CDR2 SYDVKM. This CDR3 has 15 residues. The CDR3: CASSSSQGSSYEQYV. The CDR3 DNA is TGTGCCAGCAGTTCCTCGCAGGGGAGCTCCTACGAGCAGTACGTC.

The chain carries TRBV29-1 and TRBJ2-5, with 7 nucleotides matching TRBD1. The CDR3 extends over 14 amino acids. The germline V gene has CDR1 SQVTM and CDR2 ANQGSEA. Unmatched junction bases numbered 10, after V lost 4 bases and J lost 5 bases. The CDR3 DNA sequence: TGCAGCGTTGTTGGTGCAGGGGGTGGTGAGACCCAGTACTTC. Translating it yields CSVVGAGGGETQYF.

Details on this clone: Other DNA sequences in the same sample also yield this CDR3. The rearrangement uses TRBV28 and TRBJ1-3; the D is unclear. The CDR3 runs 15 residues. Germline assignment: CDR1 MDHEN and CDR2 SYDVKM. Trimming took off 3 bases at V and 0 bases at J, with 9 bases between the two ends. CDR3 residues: CASSFYASSGNTIYF. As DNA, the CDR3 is TGTGCCAGCAGTTTCTACGCTTCCTCTGGAAACACCATATATTTT.

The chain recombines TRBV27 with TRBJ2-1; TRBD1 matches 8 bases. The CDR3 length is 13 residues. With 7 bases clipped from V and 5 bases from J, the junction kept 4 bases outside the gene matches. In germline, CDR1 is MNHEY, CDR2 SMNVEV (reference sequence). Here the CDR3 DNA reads TGTGCCAGCAAAAGACAGGGGAACAATGAGCAGTTCTTC. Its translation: CASKRQGNNEQFF.

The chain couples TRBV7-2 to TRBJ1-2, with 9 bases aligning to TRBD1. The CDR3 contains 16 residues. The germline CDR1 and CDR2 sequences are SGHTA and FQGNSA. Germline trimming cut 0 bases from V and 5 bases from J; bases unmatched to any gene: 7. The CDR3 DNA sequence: TGTGCCAGCAGCTTAGCGGGACAGGGATTGGGATATGGCTACACCTTC. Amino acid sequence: CASSLAGQGLGYGYTF.

In DNA, the CDR3 is TGCGCCAGCAGCTTGCAGTGGAGCTCTGGGGCCAACGTCCTGACTTTC. It encodes CASSLQWSSGANVLTF. The chain joins TRBV5-1 to TRBJ2-6; D unclear. The CDR3 loop spans 16 amino acids. V gave up 1 base and J gave up 0 bases, with 8 bases separating them. CDR1 and CDR2 from the germline V gene are SGHRS and YFSETQ.

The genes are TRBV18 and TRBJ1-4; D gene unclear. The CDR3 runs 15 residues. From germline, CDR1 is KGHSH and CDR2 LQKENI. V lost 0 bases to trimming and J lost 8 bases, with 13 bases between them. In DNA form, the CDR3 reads TGTGCCAGCTCACCACCAAGAGGGTCTGAGGAAAAACTGTTTTTT. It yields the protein CASSPPRGSEEKLFF.

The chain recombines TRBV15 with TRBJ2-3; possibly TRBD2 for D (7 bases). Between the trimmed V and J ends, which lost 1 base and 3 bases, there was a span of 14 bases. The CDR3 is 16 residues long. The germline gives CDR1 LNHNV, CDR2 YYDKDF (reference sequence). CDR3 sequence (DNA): TGTGCCACCAGCAGAGGGCAGGGAGGGGGGACAGATACGCAGTATTTT. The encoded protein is CATSRGQGGGTDTQYF.

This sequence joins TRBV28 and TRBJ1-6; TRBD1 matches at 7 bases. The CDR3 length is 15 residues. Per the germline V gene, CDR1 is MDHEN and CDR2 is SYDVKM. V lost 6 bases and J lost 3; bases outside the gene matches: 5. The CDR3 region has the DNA TGTGCCAGCAGGGGGGGACAGCTCTATAATTCACCCCTCCACTTT. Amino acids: CASRGGQLYNSPLHF.

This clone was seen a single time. The CDR3 DNA is TGCGCCAGCAGCTCCCCGGGCCTCACAGATACGCAGTATTTT. This encodes CASSSPGLTDTQYF. V gene TRBV5-1 combines with J gene TRBJ2-3, with D hard to call. Trimming took 3 bases from V and 2 from J, leaving 10 bases between them. Germline CDR1 reads SGHRS; CDR2 reads YFSETQ. This CDR3 region has 14 residues.

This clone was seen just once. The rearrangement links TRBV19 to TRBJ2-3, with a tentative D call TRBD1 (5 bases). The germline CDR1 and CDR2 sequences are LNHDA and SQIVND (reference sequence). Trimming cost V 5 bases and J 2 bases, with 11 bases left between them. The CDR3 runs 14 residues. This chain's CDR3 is CASSLRQYTDTQYF. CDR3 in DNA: TGTGCCAGTAGTTTGCGACAGTACACAGATACGCAGTATTTT.

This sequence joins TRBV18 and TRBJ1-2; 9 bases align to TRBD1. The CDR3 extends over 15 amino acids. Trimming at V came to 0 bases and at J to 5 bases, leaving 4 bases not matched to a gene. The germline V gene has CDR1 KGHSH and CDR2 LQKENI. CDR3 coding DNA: TGTGCCAGCTCACCACCAGTGGGACAGGGATATGGCTACACCTTC. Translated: CASSPPVGQGYGYTF.

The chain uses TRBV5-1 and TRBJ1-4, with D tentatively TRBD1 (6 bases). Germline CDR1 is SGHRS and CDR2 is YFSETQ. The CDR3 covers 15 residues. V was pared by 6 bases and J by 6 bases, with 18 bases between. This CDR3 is CASKTSGGQDEKLFF. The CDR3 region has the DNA TGCGCCAGCAAAACTTCCGGGGGGCAGGATGAAAAACTGTTTTTT.

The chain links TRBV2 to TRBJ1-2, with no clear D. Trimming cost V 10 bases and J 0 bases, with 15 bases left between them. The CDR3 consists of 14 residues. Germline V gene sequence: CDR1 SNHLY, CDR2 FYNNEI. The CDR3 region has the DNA TGTGCCACGAGCGTGCAGGAAGCTAACTATGGCTACACCTTC. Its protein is CATSVQEANYGYTF.

The CDR3 DNA sequence: TGCGCCAGCAGCTTGGGAGGAAGCACAGATACGCAGTATTTT. Encoded protein: CASSLGGSTDTQYF. This chain joins TRBV5-1 and TRBJ2-3; D remains unclear. V shed 0 bases and J shed 0 bases, with 5 bases lying between them. The germline V gene has CDR1 SGHRS and CDR2 YFSETQ. This CDR3 spans 14 amino acids.

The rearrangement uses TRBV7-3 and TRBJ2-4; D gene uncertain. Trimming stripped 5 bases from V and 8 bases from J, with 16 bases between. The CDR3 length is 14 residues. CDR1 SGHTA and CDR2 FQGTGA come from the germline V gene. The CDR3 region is CASSPSGTFDIQYF. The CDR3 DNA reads TGTGCCAGCAGCCCCTCCGGCACGTTTGACATTCAGTACTTC.

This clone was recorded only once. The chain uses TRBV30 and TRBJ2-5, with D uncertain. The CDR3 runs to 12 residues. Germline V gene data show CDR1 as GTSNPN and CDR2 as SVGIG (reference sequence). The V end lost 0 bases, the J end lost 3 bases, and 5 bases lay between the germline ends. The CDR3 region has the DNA TGTGCCTGGAGTGTCGGTGAAGAGACCCAGTACTTC. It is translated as CAWSVGEETQYF.

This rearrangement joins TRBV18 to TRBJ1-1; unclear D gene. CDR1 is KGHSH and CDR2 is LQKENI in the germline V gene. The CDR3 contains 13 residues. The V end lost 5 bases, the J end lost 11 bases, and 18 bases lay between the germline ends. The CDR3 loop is CASSAGLMDVAFF. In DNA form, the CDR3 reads TGTGCCAGCTCAGCCGGACTTATGGACGTTGCTTTCTTT.